This T cell receptor beta chain comes out of a study of post-analysis software for immune sequencing data. Study-wide context: In terms of disease course, relapsing-remitting, secondary progressive and progressive-relapsing multiple sclerosis were included.

The TCR beta cDNA libraries contained unique molecular identifiers. About 500,000 cDNA molecules were obtained per 1 to 10 million input T cells. TCRdb reprocessed the PCR reads via MiXCR and lists one record per CDR3 protein. The table lists approximately 360,000 distinct CDR3 sequences, less than 40% of them singletons. General study findings and limits: Patients used four to six TRBV segments, including TRBV5-6, TRBV5-1 and TRBV20-1, more often than controls. In multiple sclerosis, normalized Chao1 diversity was significantly below that of controls.

The CDR3 loop spans 22 amino acids. Germline loops: CDR1 LGHDT, CDR2 YNNKEL (reference sequence). Trimming took 2 bases from V and 10 from J; bases not matched to a gene: 26. This clonotype has just one count. Its antigen is currently unknown. Sequences were obtained from blood. The sequence derives from a girl aged 5-17 years with multiple sclerosis. This chain connects TRBV3-1 to TRBJ2-1; 13 bases line up with TRBD2. In nucleotides, the CDR3 is TGTGCCAGCAGCCAACCAAAGCCCACTAGCGGGGGGGCCAATAATGTTAGGAACGAGCAGTTCTTC. This encodes CASSQPKPTSGGANNVRNEQFF.